Included here is one T cell receptor beta chain sequence, with context. This entry is derived from a study of blood T cell repertoires in COVID-19. Profiled with immunoSEQ multiplex PCR; TCRdb holds only in-frame clones, not every one. The data show 62,000 or so clones, over 75% seen once. Germline CDR1 is SNHLY and CDR2 is FYNNEI. V shed 6 bases, J shed 2 bases, and the junction held 4 bases outside the gene matches. CDR3 length equals 13 residues. The clonotype was recovered from a human donor in a cohort sampled during active COVID-19. The specimen sequenced was peripheral blood. The V gene is TRBV2, the J gene TRBJ2-7, with 7 bases that match TRBD1. CDR3: CASRKGQTYEQYF. In nucleotides, the CDR3 is TGTGCCAGCAGGAAGGGACAGACCTACGAGCAGTACTTC.